This TCR beta chain is drawn from a study of technical replicates of blood from a handful of donors. The table came from immunoSEQ multiplex PCR; TCRdb's copy has only in-frame clones and leaves some out. The data hold about 80,000 clones, with roughly nine tenths observed a single time. The CDR3 totals 14 residues. V lost 2 bases to trimming and J lost 1 base; unmatched junction nucleotides: 1. Germline V lookup: CDR1 MNHEY, CDR2 SMNVEV (reference sequence). Sample: T cells isolated from PBMCs. The TCR originated in a human donor in good health. The chain uses TRBV27 and TRBJ1-1; TRBD1 matches at 7 bases. The CDR3 reads CASSLRQGNTEAFF. CDR3 nucleotide sequence: TGTGCCAGCAGTTTACGACAGGGGAACACTGAAGCTTTCTTT.